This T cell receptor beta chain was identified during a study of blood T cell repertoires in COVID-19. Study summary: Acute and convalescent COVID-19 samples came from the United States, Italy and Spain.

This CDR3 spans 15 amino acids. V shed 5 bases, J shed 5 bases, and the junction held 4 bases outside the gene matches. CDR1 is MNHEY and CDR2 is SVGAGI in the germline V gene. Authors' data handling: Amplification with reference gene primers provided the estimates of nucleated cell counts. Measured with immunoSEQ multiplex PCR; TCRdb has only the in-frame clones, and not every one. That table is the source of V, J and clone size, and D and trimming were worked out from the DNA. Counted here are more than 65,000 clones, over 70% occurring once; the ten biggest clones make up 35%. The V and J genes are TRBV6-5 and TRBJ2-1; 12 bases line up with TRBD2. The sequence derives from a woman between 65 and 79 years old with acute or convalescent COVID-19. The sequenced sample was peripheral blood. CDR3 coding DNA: TGTGCCAGCAGTATGACTAGCGGGGGAAACAATGAGCAGTTCTTC. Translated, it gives CASSMTSGGNNEQFF.